This T cell receptor beta chain is drawn from a study of shared clonotypes between healthy human individuals. The study's findings and limits: Naive CD4 clonotype sharing across a few donors was about 5%.

Measured with immunoSEQ multiplex PCR; TCRdb has only the in-frame clones, and not every one. The sample contains approximately 720,000 clones, around 72% of which appear only once. Note on this clone: The antigen remains undetermined.

This CDR3 spans 16 amino acids. The germline V gene has CDR1 MDHEN and CDR2 SYDVKM. This sequence originates from a woman in her twenties or thirties in good health. What was sequenced was memory CD4+ T cells sorted from blood. Documented subset: CD45RA-negative fraction. The gene calls are TRBV28 and TRBJ2-5; TRBD2 might be the D (6 bases). Near its end, the DNA agrees better with TRBJ2-7, so the J call may be wrong. In DNA form, the CDR3 reads TGTGCCAGCAGACCGCTCGAGGCAGGGAGGATCTACGAGCAGTACTTC. Its translation is CASRPLEAGRIYEQYF.